This T cell receptor beta chain derives from a study of early T cells in non-severe SARS-CoV-2 infection. Study-level background: Sequencing input comprised bulk RNA from unsorted whole blood; chain pairing was not available. Study results and limitations: VDJdb matching favored anti-spike CD8 responses, missing private and CD4 specificities.

Comments on this clonotype: Its antigen is not known. One end of the junction varies from germline; a read error may be responsible.

Researchers attached unique molecular identifiers to individual cDNA molecules. TCRdb used MiXCR to reprocess the 5' RACE reads, holding one entry per CDR3 protein. The profile shows tens of thousands of distinct CDR3 sequences, 12% of them singletons. The CDR3 has 13 amino acids. Looked up from germline, CDR1 is DFQATT and CDR2 is SNEGSKA (reference sequence). This TCR came from an adult who was a healthcare worker with PCR-confirmed SARS-CoV-2 infection or an uninfected control (not recorded which). What was sequenced was whole blood. The rearrangement links TRBV20-1 to TRBJ1-3; D unclear. CDR3 residues: CSAGVASENTIYF. The CDR3 region has the DNA TGCAGTGCTGGTGTAGCCTCTGAAAACACCATATATTTT.